The 9 T cell receptor beta chains listed next were all sequenced from one sample in a study of CD8 T cells in ankylosing spondylitis (dated by TCRdb to about 2017). Overall study results and their limits: A TCR beta motif of several highly homologous amino acid variants appeared characteristic of blood from ankylosing spondylitis patients.

These TCRs are of unknown antigen specificity. The library was produced with 5' RACE. The instrument given in TCRdb is Illumina HiSeq 2500. TCRdb redid the processing of the public reads, applying fastp at Q25 and MiXCR, and retained in-frame beta chains. Entries that share a CDR3 protein sequence are merged under the most common genes and DNA. The sample profile shows fewer than 400,000 distinct CDR3 sequences; 20% to 25% of them were found once. About 17% of the sample belongs to the ten largest clones. The sequencing sample was made of blood, either unsorted or a sorted T cell fraction (not recorded which). The origin of the receptors is a male donor with ankylosing spondylitis.

The gene calls are TRBV11-3 and TRBJ1-1; D is uncertain. The CDR3 extends over 14 amino acids. Trimming left V 1 base short and J 5 bases short, with 11 bases between. The V gene's germline CDR1 is SGHNT and CDR2 YENEEA. This CDR3 is CASSLGGGRTEAFF. The CDR3 region has the DNA TGTGCCAGCAGCTTAGGAGGTGGGAGAACTGAAGCTTTCTTT. Looking up the rest from reference TRBV11-3 and TRBJ1-1 gives the full variable domain: EAGVVQSPRYKIIEKKQPVAFWCNPISGHNTLYWYLQNLGQGPELLIRYENEEAVDDSQLPKDRFSAERLKGVDSTLKIQPAELGDSAVYLCASSLGGGRTEAFFGQGTRLTVV.

Only a few counts were recorded for this clonotype. The chain carries TRBV7-2 and TRBJ2-3, with 8 bases fitting TRBD1. The CDR3 is 15 amino acids. CDR1 SGHTA and CDR2 FQGNSA come from the germline V gene. The V gene end was trimmed by 5 bases and the J gene end by 1 base; junction bases not matched to a gene: 5. In nucleotides, the CDR3 is TGTGCCAGCAGCCGAGGACAGGGACGCACAGATACGCAGTATTTT. Encoded protein: CASSRGQGRTDTQYF.

This clonotype was detected only a few times. The rearrangement links TRBV7-9 to TRBJ1-6; a possible D gene is TRBD1 (6 bases). The CDR3 runs 14 residues. V lost 4 bases and J lost 9, with 13 bases in between. CDR1 and CDR2 from the germline V gene are SEHNR and FQNEAQ (reference sequence). CDR3 loop: CASSSLGGSSPLHF. CDR3 DNA: TGTGCCAGCAGCTCCCTAGGGGGGAGTTCACCCCTCCACTTT. Full variable domain (rest looked up from reference TRBV7-9 and TRBJ1-6): DTGVSQNPRHKITKRGQNVTFRCDPISEHNRLYWYRQTLGQGPEFLTYFQNEAQLEKSRLLSDRFSAERPKGSFSTLEIQRTEQGDSAMYLCASSSLGGSSPLHFGNGTRLTVT.

In its sample, this clonotype was seen many times. The chain has TRBV5-1 and TRBJ1-1; D is unresolved. Trimming pared 4 bases from V and 0 bases from J, leaving 7 bases between. Germline lookup yields CDR1 SGHRS and CDR2 YFSETQ. The CDR3 sequence is 13 residues long. The CDR3 region has the DNA TGCGCCAGCAGCGCGCGCATGAACACTGAAGCTTTCTTT. As protein: CASSARMNTEAFF.

This clonotype has just a few counts. This rearrangement joins TRBV9 to TRBJ1-6; 7 bases line up with TRBD1. With 2 bases clipped from V and 11 bases from J, the junction kept 10 bases outside the gene matches. The length of the CDR3 is 15 residues. Per germline, CDR1 SGDLS and CDR2 YYNGEE. The CDR3 DNA follows: TGTGCCAGCAGCGTCTCCGGGACAGCCCTTACACCCCTCCACTTT. Translated, it gives CASSVSGTALTPLHF.

This clonotype was counted many times. The rearrangement links TRBV7-2 to TRBJ1-1, with D perhaps matching TRBD1 (5 bases). The V end was cut by 10 bases, the J end by 0 bases, with 15 bases between. The CDR3 sequence is 14 residues long. The germline gives CDR1 SGHTA, CDR2 FQGNSA. The CDR3 coding sequence is TGTGCCATACTCGAGGGACGTTTGAACACTGAAGCTTTCTTT. It encodes CAILEGRLNTEAFF.

This clonotype was counted between two and nine times. The chain links TRBV20-1 to TRBJ2-5; the D gene could be TRBD1 or TRBD2 (5 bases each). CDR1 and CDR2 (germline): DFQATT, SNEGSKA (reference sequence). The CDR3 has 16 amino acids. The V end lost 3 bases, the J end lost 0 bases, and 17 bases lay between the germline ends. In DNA, the CDR3 is TGCAGTGCTAGGAGGGACCACGCAGCTTACCAAGAGACCCAGTACTTC. Translation gives CSARRDHAAYQETQYF.

This chain uses TRBV7-8 with TRBJ1-2; D unclear. This CDR3 contains 12 residues. V lost 3 bases and J 4 bases, leaving 6 bases between the germline ends. Germline V gives CDR1 SGHVS, CDR2 FQNEAQ. This CDR3 is CASSFDLYGYTF. The CDR3 bases are TGTGCCAGCAGCTTCGACCTCTATGGCTACACCTTC.

The rearrangement uses TRBV29-1 and TRBJ2-7; 10 positions agree with TRBD1. CDR1 and CDR2 (germline): SQVTM, ANQGSEA. J lost 9 bases, V lost 3 bases, and 11 bases had no gene match. This CDR3 contains 14 residues. Here the CDR3 reads CSVDGGQGRMGQYF. The CDR3 DNA is TGCAGCGTTGATGGGGGACAGGGGCGGATGGGGCAGTACTTC.